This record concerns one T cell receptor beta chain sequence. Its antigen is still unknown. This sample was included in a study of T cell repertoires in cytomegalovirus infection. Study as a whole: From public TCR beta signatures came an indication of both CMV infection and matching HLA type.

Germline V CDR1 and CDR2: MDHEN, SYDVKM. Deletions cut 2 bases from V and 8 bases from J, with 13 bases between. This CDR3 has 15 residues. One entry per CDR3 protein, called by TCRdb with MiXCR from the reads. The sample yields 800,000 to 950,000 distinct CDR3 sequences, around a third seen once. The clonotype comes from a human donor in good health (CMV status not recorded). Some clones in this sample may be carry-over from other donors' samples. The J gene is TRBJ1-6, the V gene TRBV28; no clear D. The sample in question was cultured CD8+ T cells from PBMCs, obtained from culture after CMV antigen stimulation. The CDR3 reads CASSLLGGPDSPLHF. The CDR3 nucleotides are TGTGCCAGCAGTTTACTCGGAGGGCCGGATTCACCCCTCCACTTT.